This T cell receptor beta chain was identified during a study of Graves' ophthalmopathy and Graves' hyperthyroidism. Study background: Peripheral blood was gathered at the point of initial diagnosis, before any treatment started.

Study conclusions and caveats: As the model predicted ophthalmopathy progression, it achieved a sensitivity of less than 71% and a specificity of around 72%.

This clonotype was detected only once. What it binds is unknown. Amplification of the TCR beta CDR3 regions used RNA transcripts (as template). HTBI-primed first-round RT-PCR preceded second-round multiplex PCR. One entry per CDR3 protein, called by TCRdb with MiXCR from the multiplex PCR reads. Of over 500,000 distinct CDR3 sequences listed, about 20% are singletons. The CDR3 covers 18 residues. Germline V gives CDR1 LGHNT, CDR2 FRNRAP. V gave up 0 bases and J gave up 6 bases; unmatched junction bases: 13. Serum thyroxine and TRAb, along with clinical symptoms, thyroid ultrasound and orbital computed tomography, were what diagnosis relied on.

The chain combines TRBV12-5 with TRBJ1-5, with 8 bases fitting TRBD1. The TCR sequence derives from a woman between 18 and 30 years old with stable Graves' hyperthyroidism. Some clones in this sample may be carry-over from other donors' samples. The sequencing sample was made of peripheral blood. The CDR3, as DNA: TGTGCTAGTGGTTTGGTCTCCCTACTGGACAGGGCAGGTCAGCCCCAGCATTTT. As protein: CASGLVSLLDRAGQPQHF.